The clone carrying this T cell receptor beta chain was observed a handful of times. Its antigen is unidentified. The data are from a study of beta chain features in type 1 diabetes. Broader study findings: Researchers report that Type 1 diabetes patients had moderately but significantly shorter TCRB CDR3s across all four CD4+ subsets. Patients with type 1 diabetes carried fewer insertions and had more deletions at their VDJ junctions.

This CDR3 has 14 amino acids. Germline V gene sequence: CDR1 SGHDN, CDR2 FVKESK. Trimming removed 1 base from V and 11 bases from J, with 15 bases in between. Expressed TCRB transcripts were sequenced, since all the RNA that had been isolated was reverse transcribed. Here immunoSEQ multiplex PCR was the method, and the copy in TCRdb shows in-frame clones only, minus some. In the table there are roughly 340,000 clones, approximately 12% of which are singletons. One heparinised blood draw, averaging roughly 120 mL, came from each donor. The gene calls are TRBV14 and TRBJ2-1; no clear D. This TCR was recovered from a woman aged 18-29 years with type 1 diabetes. Sequenced sample: naive CD4+ T cells from blood. The CDR3 sequence: CASSQGQPGRKQFF. The CDR3 nucleotides are TGTGCCAGCAGCCAAGGGCAGCCAGGCCGTAAGCAGTTCTTC.